The source of this TCR beta chain is a study of blood T cell repertoires in COVID-19. Study summary: T cells, B-cell-depleted T cells, or PBMCs supplied cDNA or gDNA.

Adults between about 18 and 95 years of age took part from some 25 US areas. Cohorts were based on clinical histories the participants reported. Libraries were prepared by immunoSEQ multiplex PCR; TCRdb keeps only in-frame clonotypes and omits some of them. The sample has fewer than 300,000 clones, over 75% seen once. The TCR sequence derives from a woman aged 25 to 39 who had recovered from COVID-19. Sequences were obtained from PBMCs or T cells enriched from blood (not recorded which).

CDR3 DNA: TGTGCCAGCAGCCCATACAGGGTCACTGAAGCTTTCTTT. This translates into CASSPYRVTEAFF. The genes are TRBV7-2 and TRBJ1-1, with TRBD1 as a possible D gene (6 bases). Germline values: CDR1 SGHTA, CDR2 FQGNSA. The length of the CDR3 is 13 residues. The germline V and J ends were trimmed by 5 bases and 4 bases, with 11 bases remaining between them. Drawing the rest from reference TRBV7-2 and TRBJ1-1, the complete variable domain is GAGVSQSPSNKVTEKGKDVELRCDPISGHTALYWYRQSLGQGLEFLIYFQGNSAPDKSGLPSDRFSAERTGGSVSTLTIQRTQQEDSAVYLCASSPYRVTEAFFGQGTRLTVV.